This is a list of T cell receptor beta chains from one sample in a study of T cell responses to AZD1222 COVID-19 vaccine. Some clones are missing from TCRdb's copy, which holds only in-frame ones; the method was immunoSEQ multiplex PCR. The sample has more than 140,000 clones, about nine tenths seen once. This specimen was peripheral blood, taken on day 0 of MenACWY control vaccination. These receptors were taken from an adult in good health. Both conserved end residues are part of each CDR3. The order of the fields is J gene, V gene, CDR3 protein.

J gene: TRBJ2-7; V gene: TRBV5-5; CDR3 protein: CASSLASGANSYEQYF
J gene: TRBJ2-7; V gene: TRBV28; CDR3 protein: CASSPGTVLSEQYF
J gene: TRBJ1-4; V gene: TRBV5-1; CDR3 protein: CASSSQPGQSEKLFF
J gene: TRBJ2-3; V gene: TRBV24-1; CDR3 protein: CATSDQGARSDTQYF
J gene: TRBJ1-2; V gene: TRBV6-4; CDR3 protein: CASRHEAGGYGYTF
J gene: TRBJ1-1; V gene: TRBV29-1; CDR3 protein: CSGDRFATEAFF
J gene: TRBJ2-7; V gene: TRBV24-1; CDR3 protein: CATSSRTSYEQYF
J gene: TRBJ1-2; V gene: TRBV10-3; CDR3 protein: CAIRRQANYGYTF
J gene: TRBJ1-1; V gene: TRBV4-3; CDR3 protein: CASSQHAAGTGGSTEAFF
J gene: TRBJ1-2; V gene: TRBV30; CDR3 protein: CAWSALGQNYGYTF